This section outlines one T cell receptor (beta chain) sequence together with its context. Its target is unknown. The data were taken from a study of cytomegalovirus exposure and HLA in healthy donors. Germline CDR1 reads SGHRS; CDR2 reads YFSETQ. CDR3 size: 13 residues. V was clipped by 5 bases and J by 0 bases, with 6 bases between them. Overall study results and limits: Trimming of TCR beta V- and J-genes showed a link, identified in a later analysis, to a missense DCLRE1C variant. Owing to their indistinguishability, certain V segments, notably TRBV6-2 and TRBV6-3, were excluded. Diagnosis of cytomegalovirus status made by the classifier reportedly showed high specificity and sensitivity.

A multiplex PCR was run with 60 Vbeta primers and 13 Jbeta primers. Repertoires were generated with immunoSEQ multiplex PCR, while TCRdb's copy carries only in-frame clones and drops some. This sample has roughly 180,000 clones; around four fifths occur once, and the top ten carry approximately 1.2%. This chain joins TRBV5-1 and TRBJ1-3; D perhaps matches TRBD1 (6 bases). The sequenced sample was PBMCs. The source of this sequence is a man aged 25-45 years in good health and CMV-seronegative. The CDR3 region is CASRGGSGNTIYF. CDR3 nucleotides: TGCGCCAGCAGAGGGGGCTCTGGAAACACCATATATTTT. Full variable domain (missing parts from reference TRBV5-1 and TRBJ1-3): KAGVTQTPRYLIKTRGQQVTLSCSPISGHRSVSWYQQTPGQGLQFLFEYFSETQRNKGNFPGRFSGRQFSNSRSEMNVSTLELGDSALYLCASRGGSGNTIYFGEGSWLTVV.